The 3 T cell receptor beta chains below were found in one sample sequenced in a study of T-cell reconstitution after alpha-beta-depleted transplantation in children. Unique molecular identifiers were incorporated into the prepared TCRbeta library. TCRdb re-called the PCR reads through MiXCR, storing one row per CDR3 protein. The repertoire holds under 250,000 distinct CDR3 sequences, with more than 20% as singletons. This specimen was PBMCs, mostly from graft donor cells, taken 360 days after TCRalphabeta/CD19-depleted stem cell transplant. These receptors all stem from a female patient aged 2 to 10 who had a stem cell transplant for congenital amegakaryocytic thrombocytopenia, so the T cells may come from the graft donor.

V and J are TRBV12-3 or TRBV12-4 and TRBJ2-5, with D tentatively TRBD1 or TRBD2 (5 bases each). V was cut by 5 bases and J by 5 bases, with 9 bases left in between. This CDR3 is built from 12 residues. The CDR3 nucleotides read TGTGCCAGCAGTACCAGGGAGGAGACCCAGTACTTC. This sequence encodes CASSTREETQYF.

CDR3 DNA: TGTGCCAGCAGCTTTTTTCAGCAGCCCCAGCATTTT. The encoded protein is CASSFFQQPQHF. This chain links TRBV7-9 with TRBJ1-5; D ambiguous. CDR1 is SEHNR, CDR2 FQNEAQ, per germline (reference sequence). V was clipped by 3 bases and J by 7 bases, with 7 bases between them. CDR3 length: 12 residues. Full variable domain (rest looked up from reference TRBV7-9 and TRBJ1-5): DTGVSQNPRHKITKRGQNVTFRCDPISEHNRLYWYRQTLGQGPEFLTYFQNEAQLEKSRLLSDRFSAERPKGSFSTLEIQRTEQGDSAMYLCASSFFQQPQHFGDGTRLSIL.

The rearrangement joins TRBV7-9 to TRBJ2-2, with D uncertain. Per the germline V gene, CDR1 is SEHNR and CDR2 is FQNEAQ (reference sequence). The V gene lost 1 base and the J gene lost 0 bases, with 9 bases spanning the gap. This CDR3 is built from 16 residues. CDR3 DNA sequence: TGTGCCAGCAGCTTAGAAAGCAGACCGAACACCGGGGAGCTGTTTTTT. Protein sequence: CASSLESRPNTGELFF.